The 23 T cell receptor beta chains presented below share a single source sample, sequenced in a study of blood T cell repertoires in COVID-19. Assay: immunoSEQ multiplex PCR; the TCRdb copy retains only in-frame clones and omits some. The sample shows about 140,000 clones, less than 80% of them seen only once. Sequencing input: peripheral blood. The origin of the receptors is a woman over 75 with active or convalescent COVID-19.

For the CDR3, the DNA is TGTGCCATCAGTGACGAGGGACTAGCGGGGGGGCGGTATGAGCAGTTCTTC. Protein product: CAISDEGLAGGRYEQFF. The chain is built from TRBV10-3 and TRBJ2-1, with 16 nucleotides matching TRBD2. With V trimmed by 3 bases and J by 8 bases, 7 bases remained unmatched. This CDR3 region has 17 residues. CDR1 and CDR2 from the germline V gene are ENHRY and SYGVKD.

V gene TRBV30 combines with J gene TRBJ2-7, with TRBD1 matching over 10 bases. The length of the CDR3 is 12 residues. V dropped 4 bases and J dropped 6; count of bases not matched to a gene: 3. Germline CDR1 reads GTSNPN; CDR2 reads SVGIG (reference sequence). CDR3 nucleotide sequence: TGTGCCTGGAAGACAGGGGGCCTCGAGCAGTACTTC. This translates into CAWKTGGLEQYF.

This clone was seen ten or more times. The chain joins TRBV5-6 to TRBJ1-2, with 7 bases lining up with TRBD1. V lost 3 bases and J lost 7; bases outside the gene matches: 3. Germline CDR1 reads SGHDT; CDR2 reads YYEEEE. The CDR3 spans 12 residues. CDR3 in amino acids: CASSSGGRGYTF. The CDR3 DNA reads TGTGCCAGCAGCTCAGGGGGTCGTGGCTACACCTTC.

Turning to this clone: Other DNA sequences in this specimen translate into the identical CDR3. This chain uses TRBV9 with TRBJ2-7; the match to TRBD1 covers 9 bases. This CDR3 has 14 amino acids. The V segment lost 2 bases and the J segment 4 bases; nucleotides outside the gene matches: 4. Germline CDR1 reads SGDLS; CDR2 reads YYNGEE. CDR3 coding DNA: TGTGCCAGCAGCGTCGGGACAGGGAGGTACGAGCAGTACTTC. It specifies CASSVGTGRYEQYF.

In nucleotides, the CDR3 is TGTGCCAGCAGTGTCGTGGGACTCTCTGGAAACACCATATATTTT. It specifies CASSVVGLSGNTIYF. This rearrangement joins TRBV2 to TRBJ1-3, with D possibly matching TRBD1 (5 bases). Trimming took 4 bases from V and 0 from J, leaving 10 bases between them. Germline loops: CDR1 SNHLY, CDR2 FYNNEI. The CDR3 spans 15 residues.

This chain uses TRBV4-3 with TRBJ2-1; 9 nucleotides align to TRBD1. Germline CDR1 reads LGHNA; CDR2 reads YSLEER. The CDR3 covers 14 residues. Trimming cost V 4 bases and J 5 bases; bases outside gene matches: 3. Written as DNA, the CDR3 is TGCGCCAGCAGCCGGGACAGGGAACACAATGAGCAGTTCTTC. It is translated as CASSRDREHNEQFF.

This chain joins TRBV28 and TRBJ1-1; D might be TRBD1 (6 bases). CDR3 length: 13 amino acids. The V gene's germline CDR1 is MDHEN and CDR2 SYDVKM. V was trimmed by 7 bases and J by 4 bases, leaving 13 bases between them. The CDR3 DNA is TGTGCCAGCAATACAGGGCTTGGCACTGAAGCTTTCTTT. Translation: CASNTGLGTEAFF.

This chain uses TRBV11-2 with TRBJ2-7; the D is unclear. This CDR3 comprises 14 residues. The germline CDR1 and CDR2 sequences are SGHAT and FQNNGV. The V and J ends lost 3 bases and 0 bases respectively, with 9 bases between them. CDR3 sequence reads: CASSFGRSSYEQYF. CDR3 nucleotide sequence: TGTGCCAGCAGCTTTGGTCGGTCCTCCTACGAGCAGTACTTC. Full variable domain (outside the CDR3, taken from reference TRBV11-2 and TRBJ2-7): EAGVAQSPRYKIIEKRQSVAFWCNPISGHATLYWYQQILGQGPKLLIQFQNNGVVDDSQLPKDRFSAERLKGVDSTLKIQPAKLEDSAVYLCASSFGRSSYEQYFGPGTRLTVT.

V is TRBV7-3 and J is TRBJ2-1, with TRBD2 identical over 8 bases. V was pared by 4 bases and J by 9 bases, with 20 bases of the junction left unmatched. CDR3 length: 18 residues. CDR1 and CDR2 from the germline V gene are SGHTA and FQGTGA. The CDR3 nucleotides are TGTGCCAGCAGCTCCGCCAGGAGGACGGGGGGGAATGAGGGTGAGCAGTTCTTC. It translates to CASSSARRTGGNEGEQFF.

The chain joins TRBV11-2 to TRBJ2-3; possible D gene TRBD2, 5 bases. This CDR3 spans 14 amino acids. Germline V gives CDR1 SGHAT, CDR2 FQNNGV. V gave up 3 bases and J gave up 1 base, with 8 bases separating them. CDR3 sequence: CASSFSGGTDTQYF. The DNA of the CDR3 is TGTGCCAGCAGCTTTTCCGGGGGCACAGATACGCAGTATTTT. Drawing the rest from reference TRBV11-2 and TRBJ2-3, the complete variable domain is EAGVAQSPRYKIIEKRQSVAFWCNPISGHATLYWYQQILGQGPKLLIQFQNNGVVDDSQLPKDRFSAERLKGVDSTLKIQPAKLEDSAVYLCASSFSGGTDTQYFGPGTRLTVL.

This clone occurred a few times. The gene calls are TRBV2 and TRBJ1-2; D unclear. Germline V gene data show CDR1 as SNHLY and CDR2 as FYNNEI. The V gene lost 0 bases and the J gene lost 3 bases, with 5 bases spanning the gap. The CDR3 spans 13 residues. CDR3 in amino acids: CASSEARDYGYTF. The CDR3 DNA follows: TGTGCCAGCAGTGAAGCACGGGACTATGGCTACACCTTC.

This sequence joins TRBV18 and TRBJ2-1; 14 nucleotides match TRBD2. The CDR3 is 15 residues long. The V segment lost 2 bases and the J segment 7 bases; nucleotides outside the gene matches: 1. Germline-derived CDR1 and CDR2 are KGHSH and LQKENI. In DNA, the CDR3 is TGTGCCAGCTCACCAGGACTAGCGGGGGGTAATGAGCAGTTCTTC. It codes for CASSPGLAGGNEQFF.

The chain carries TRBV6-6 and TRBJ1-1; no clear D. This CDR3 has 11 amino acids. Trimming removed 8 bases at V and 1 base at J, with 5 bases between. Germline V gene lookup returns CDR1 MNHNY and CDR2 SVGAGI (reference sequence). CDR3 sequence reads: CASSKNTEAFF. The CDR3 DNA reads as TGTGCCAGCTCCAAGAACACTGAAGCTTTCTTT.

The chain is built from TRBV5-4 and TRBJ2-7, with a tentative D call TRBD1 (5 bases). From germline, CDR1 is SGHNT and CDR2 YYREEE (reference sequence). Trimming cost V 0 bases and J 5 bases, with 15 bases left between them. The CDR3 sequence is 15 residues long. The CDR3 nucleotides are TGTGCCAGCAGCTTGGTGGGGCCGAGGAGCGACGAGCAGTACTTC. This encodes CASSLVGPRSDEQYF.

The gene calls are TRBV3-1 (or the pseudogene TRBV3-2) and TRBJ2-1; D possibly corresponds to TRBD2 (6 bases). V was shortened by 2 bases and J by 8 bases, with 19 bases between the two germline ends. CDR3 size: 16 residues. Germline assignment: CDR1 LGHDT and CDR2 YNNKEL (reference sequence). The DNA of the CDR3 is TGTGCCAGCAGCCAAAGGCAGGAAGGAGGGACCCATGAGCAGTTCTTC. Its translation is CASSQRQEGGTHEQFF.

The chain links TRBV30 to TRBJ2-3, with D uncertain. The germline V gene has CDR1 GTSNPN and CDR2 SVGIG (reference sequence). Trimming took off 1 base at V and 2 bases at J, with 7 bases between the two ends. The CDR3 is 13 amino acids. The CDR3 DNA reads as TGTGCCTGGAGTGGCCAGTCCACAGATACGCAGTATTTT. It codes for CAWSGQSTDTQYF.

This sequence joins TRBV7-2 and TRBJ2-5; 7 bases map to TRBD2. The CDR3 contains 13 residues. Germline values: CDR1 SGHTA, CDR2 FQGNSA. V trimming: 5 bases; J trimming: 3 bases; junction bases outside the gene matches: 3. The CDR3, as DNA: TGTGCCAGCAGCGGTGCGGGGGAAGAGACCCAGTACTTC. Translating gives CASSGAGEETQYF.

This chain links TRBV11-1 with TRBJ2-7, with TRBD1 identical over 10 bases. From germline, CDR1 is SGHAT and CDR2 FQDESV (reference sequence). With V trimmed by 5 bases and J by 1 base, 8 bases remained unmatched. CDR3 length: 16 amino acids. The CDR3 nucleotides are TGTGCCAGCAGCCCCATTGGGACAGGGGATTCCTACGAGCAGTACTTC. Translation: CASSPIGTGDSYEQYF.

This clone appeared a single time. This chain uses TRBV6-1 with TRBJ1-5; the D gene is possibly TRBD1 (5 bases). The V end lost 3 bases, the J end lost 6 bases, and 21 bases lay between the germline ends. The V gene's germline CDR1 is MNHNS and CDR2 SASEGT. This CDR3 comprises 17 residues. CDR3 residues: CASSDSMRTGAGQPQHF. In nucleotides, the CDR3 is TGTGCCAGCAGTGATAGTATGCGCACAGGCGCAGGTCAGCCCCAGCATTTT.

This chain uses TRBV5-1 with TRBJ1-1; D is uncertain. The CDR3 has 14 amino acids. The V end was cut by 4 bases, the J end by 5 bases, with 15 bases between. The germline gives CDR1 SGHRS, CDR2 YFSETQ. The CDR3: CASSPTGGWTEAFF. CDR3 DNA sequence: TGCGCCAGCAGCCCAACCGGAGGGTGGACTGAAGCTTTCTTT.

The V gene is TRBV6-1, the J gene TRBJ2-5, with D perhaps matching TRBD1 (6 bases). V was pared by 4 bases and J by 5 bases, with 23 bases between. The germline V gene has CDR1 MNHNS and CDR2 SASEGT. CDR3 length: 17 amino acids. CDR3 DNA sequence: TGTGCCAGCAGTGCCCTATCGGCAGGGGCAGGGGTGGAGACCCAGTACTTC. It yields the protein CASSALSAGAGVETQYF.

This clone was counted only a few times. The chain carries TRBV7-9 and TRBJ1-3; D is undetermined. V shed 3 bases and J shed 2 bases, with 14 bases lying between them. This CDR3 region has 16 residues. Germline V gene lookup returns CDR1 SEHNR and CDR2 FQNEAQ (reference sequence). DNA for the CDR3: TGTGCCAGCAGCTTCTCAGGTTCAGACGCTGGAAACACCATATATTTT. This translates into CASSFSGSDAGNTIYF.

The CDR3 DNA follows: TGTGCCAGTAGTATTTTCGCGTCAGCGCAGAATGAAAAACTGTTTTTT. It is translated as CASSIFASAQNEKLFF. This rearrangement joins TRBV19 to TRBJ1-4, with D unresolved. CDR3 length equals 16 residues. Looked up from germline, CDR1 is LNHDA and CDR2 is SQIVND (reference sequence). Trimming shortened V by 3 bases and J by 5 bases, and 16 bases separated the two germline ends.